This TCR beta chain derives from a study of blood T cell repertoires in COVID-19. At the level of the study: There were acute and convalescent COVID-19 samples, and they came from the United States, Italy and Spain. Nucleic acid was either cDNA or gDNA, and it came from T cells, B-cell-depleted T cells, or PBMCs.

Under the authors' procedure: Using reference gene primer amplification, nucleated cell counts were estimated. Here immunoSEQ multiplex PCR was the method, and the copy in TCRdb shows in-frame clones only, minus some. V and J calls and clone size are given by that table; D and trimming were obtained from the DNA. The table records about 210,000 clones, about nine tenths of them present only once. V was trimmed by 2 bases and J by 7 bases, leaving 18 bases between them. The CDR3 contains 16 residues. Per germline, CDR1 MGHDK and CDR2 SYGVNS. The J gene is TRBJ1-3, the V gene TRBV25-1; D may be TRBD1 (5 bases). The receptor was derived from a man aged 18 to 35 with active or convalescent COVID-19. The material sequenced was peripheral blood. The CDR3 spells CASSETGTTLRNTIYF. The CDR3 nucleotides are TGTGCCAGCAGTGAAACAGGAACAACTCTTCGGAACACCATATATTTT. The entire variable domain, with the rest obtained from reference TRBV25-1 and TRBJ1-3, is as follows: EADIYQTPRYLVIGTGKKITLECSQTMGHDKMYWYQQDPGMELHLIHYSYGVNSTEKGDLSSESTVSRIRTEHFPLTLESARPSHTSQYLCASSETGTTLRNTIYFGEGSWLTVV.